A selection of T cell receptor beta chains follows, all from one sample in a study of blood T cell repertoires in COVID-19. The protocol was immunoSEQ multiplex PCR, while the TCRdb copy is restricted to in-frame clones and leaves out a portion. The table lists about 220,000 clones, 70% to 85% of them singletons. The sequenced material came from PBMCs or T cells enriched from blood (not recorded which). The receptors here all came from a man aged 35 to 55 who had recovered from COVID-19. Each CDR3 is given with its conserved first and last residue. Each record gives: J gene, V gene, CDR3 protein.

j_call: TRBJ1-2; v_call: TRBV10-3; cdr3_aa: CAISETRDIYGYTF
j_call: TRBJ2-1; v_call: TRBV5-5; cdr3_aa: CASTALQGEPGDEQFF
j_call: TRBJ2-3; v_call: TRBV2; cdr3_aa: CASRATEITDTQYF
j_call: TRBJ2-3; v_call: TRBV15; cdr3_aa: CATSRTPGQGSDTQYF
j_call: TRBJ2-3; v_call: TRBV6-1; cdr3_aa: CASSEGLAGGPYTQYF
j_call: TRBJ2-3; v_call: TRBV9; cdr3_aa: CASSVVAIRGDTQYF
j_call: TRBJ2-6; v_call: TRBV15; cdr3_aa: CATSSYRAGANVLTF
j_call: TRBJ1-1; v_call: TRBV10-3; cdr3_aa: CAISESDRAAFF
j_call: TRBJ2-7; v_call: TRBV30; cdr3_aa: CAWSGGQGLSEQYF
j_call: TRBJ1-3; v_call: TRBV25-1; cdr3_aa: CASRNPGQAGNTIYF
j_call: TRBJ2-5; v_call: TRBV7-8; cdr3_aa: CASSLAEGAETQYF
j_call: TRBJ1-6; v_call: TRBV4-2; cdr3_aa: CASSQSIRGYNSPLHF
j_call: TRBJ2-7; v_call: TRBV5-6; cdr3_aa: CASSRRDRAYEQYF
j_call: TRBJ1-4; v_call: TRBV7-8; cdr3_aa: CASSLGQGAANEKLFF
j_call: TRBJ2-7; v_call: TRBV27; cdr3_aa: CASSLSGPIYEQYF
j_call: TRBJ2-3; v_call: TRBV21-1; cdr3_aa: CASPYQPSGSYF
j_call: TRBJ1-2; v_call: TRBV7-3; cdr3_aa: CASSLEQGVGYTF
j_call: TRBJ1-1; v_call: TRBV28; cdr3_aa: CASSQDRNTEAFF
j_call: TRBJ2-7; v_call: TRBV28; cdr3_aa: CASSFLVNEQYF
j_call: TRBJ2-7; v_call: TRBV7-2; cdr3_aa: CASSLGSGGPYEQYF
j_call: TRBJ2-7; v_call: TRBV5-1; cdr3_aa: CASSFEGTDYEQYF
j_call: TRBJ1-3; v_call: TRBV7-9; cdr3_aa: CASSSAGDRDF
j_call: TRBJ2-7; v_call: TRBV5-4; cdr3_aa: CASRVDFRSYEQYF
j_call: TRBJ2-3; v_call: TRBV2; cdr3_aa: CASIHRLAGEYTDTQYF
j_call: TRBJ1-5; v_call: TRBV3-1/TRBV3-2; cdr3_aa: CASSHRQGGQPQHF
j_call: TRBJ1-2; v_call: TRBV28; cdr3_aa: CASSQGDYGYTF